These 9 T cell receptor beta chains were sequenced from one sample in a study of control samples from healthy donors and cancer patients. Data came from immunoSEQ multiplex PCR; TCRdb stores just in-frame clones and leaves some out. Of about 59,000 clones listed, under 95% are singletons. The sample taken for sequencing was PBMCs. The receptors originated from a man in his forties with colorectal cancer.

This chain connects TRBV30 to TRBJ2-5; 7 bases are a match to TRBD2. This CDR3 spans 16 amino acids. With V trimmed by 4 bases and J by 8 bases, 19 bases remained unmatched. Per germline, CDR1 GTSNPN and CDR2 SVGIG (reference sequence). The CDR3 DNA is TGTGCCTGGAACCCCCTAGCGGCTGGGATAAAGAGCACCCAGTACTTC. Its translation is CAWNPLAAGIKSTQYF.

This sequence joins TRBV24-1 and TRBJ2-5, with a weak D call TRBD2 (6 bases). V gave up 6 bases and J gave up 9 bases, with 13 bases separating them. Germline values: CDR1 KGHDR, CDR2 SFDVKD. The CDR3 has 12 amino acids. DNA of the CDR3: TGTGCCACCAGTTCGGGACTCTGGGCCCAGTACTTC. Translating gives CATSSGLWAQYF.

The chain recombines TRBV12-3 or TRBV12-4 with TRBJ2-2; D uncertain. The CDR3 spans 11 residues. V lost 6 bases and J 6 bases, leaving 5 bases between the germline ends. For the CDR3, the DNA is TGTGCCAGCAGGAATTCCGGGGAGCTGTTTTTT. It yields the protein CASRNSGELFF.

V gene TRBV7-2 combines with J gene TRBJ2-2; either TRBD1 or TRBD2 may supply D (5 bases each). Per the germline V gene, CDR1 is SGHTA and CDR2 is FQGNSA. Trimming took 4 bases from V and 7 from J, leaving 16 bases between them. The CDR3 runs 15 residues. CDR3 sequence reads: CASSSSGTLGGELFF. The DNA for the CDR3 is TGTGCCAGCAGCTCCTCCGGGACCTTAGGCGGGGAGCTGTTTTTT.

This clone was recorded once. CDR3 DNA: TGTGCCAGCAGCTCCGGGTCCGGAAACGCTGCAACTAATGAAAAACTGTTTTTT. Its translation: CASSSGSGNAATNEKLFF. The rearrangement uses TRBV5-8 and TRBJ1-4, with D unclear. Trimming stripped 3 bases from V and 0 bases from J, with 18 bases between. There are 18 residues in the CDR3. CDR1 and CDR2 (germline): SGHTS, YDEGEE.

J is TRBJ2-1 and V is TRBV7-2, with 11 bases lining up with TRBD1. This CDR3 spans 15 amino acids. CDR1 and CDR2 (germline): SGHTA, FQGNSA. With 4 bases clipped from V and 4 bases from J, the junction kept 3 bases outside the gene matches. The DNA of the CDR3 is TGTGCCAGCAGCTCTGGACAGGGGGCTTACAATGAGCAGTTCTTC. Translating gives CASSSGQGAYNEQFF.

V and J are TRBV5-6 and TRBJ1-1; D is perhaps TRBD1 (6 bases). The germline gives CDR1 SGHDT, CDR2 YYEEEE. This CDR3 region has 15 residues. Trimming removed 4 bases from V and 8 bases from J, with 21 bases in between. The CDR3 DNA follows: TGTGCCAGCAGCCTACGTGAGCCAGGGGCGCGGGAAGCTTTCTTT. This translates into CASSLREPGAREAFF.

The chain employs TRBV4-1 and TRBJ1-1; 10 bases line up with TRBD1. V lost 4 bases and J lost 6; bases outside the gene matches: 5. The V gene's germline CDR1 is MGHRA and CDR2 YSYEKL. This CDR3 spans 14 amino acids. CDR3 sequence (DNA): TGCGCCAGCAGCCCGGGACAGGGGCTGGCTGAAGCTTTCTTT. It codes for CASSPGQGLAEAFF.

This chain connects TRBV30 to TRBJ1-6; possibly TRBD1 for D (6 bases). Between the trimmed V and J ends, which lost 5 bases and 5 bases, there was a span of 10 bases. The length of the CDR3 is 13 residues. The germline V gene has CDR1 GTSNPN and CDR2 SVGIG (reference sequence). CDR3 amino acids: CAWAGQNNSPLHF. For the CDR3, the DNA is TGTGCCTGGGCTGGACAGAATAATTCACCCCTCCACTTT.